A single sample gave rise to the 15 T cell receptor beta chains below, sequenced in a study of identical twins. Via MiXCR, TCRdb re-called the 5' RACE reads, giving one row per CDR3 protein. The sample records around 230,000 distinct CDR3 sequences, roughly a tenth being singletons. Material: memory (CD45RO+) T cells sorted from blood. These receptors all come from a woman in her late teens or twenties in good health.

This clonotype was detected many times. The V gene is TRBV10-3, the J gene TRBJ1-1, with D unclear. Germline V CDR1 and CDR2: ENHRY, SYGVKD. This CDR3 spans 15 amino acids. Trimming removed 0 bases at V and 10 bases at J, with 18 bases between. CDR3 nucleotide sequence: TGTGCCATCAGTGAGTCGACACGTCATAGGTCGGGAGCTTTCTTT. It encodes CAISESTRHRSGAFF.

The V call is TRBV12-3 or TRBV12-4, the J call TRBJ2-7; D gene ambiguous. Trimming took 4 bases from V and 6 from J, leaving 13 bases between them. The CDR3 is 13 amino acids. The CDR3 sequence: CASSSWAVSEQYF. CDR3 sequence (DNA): TGTGCCAGCAGTTCCTGGGCAGTCAGCGAGCAGTACTTC.

This clonotype was picked up a small number of times. The genes are TRBV20-1 and TRBJ1-2; 9 bases match TRBD1. With 0 bases clipped from V and 6 bases from J, the junction kept 11 bases outside the gene matches. CDR1 is DFQATT, CDR2 SNEGSKA, per germline (reference sequence). This CDR3 is 16 amino acids long. CDR3 in DNA: TGCAGTGCTAGAGATCTCGGGACAGGGCCAATAAATGGCTACACCTTC. Translated: CSARDLGTGPINGYTF.

This clonotype appeared a few times. V usage is TRBV5-1 and J usage is TRBJ2-1, with a tentative D call TRBD1 (6 bases). This CDR3 is built from 12 residues. The V end was cut by 3 bases, the J end by 12 bases, with 13 bases between. Germline V CDR1 and CDR2: SGHRS, YFSETQ. In DNA, the CDR3 is TGCGCCAGCAGCTCCGGACAGAATTTGCAGTTCTTC. Translating it yields CASSSGQNLQFF.

This clonotype was seen more than once but under ten times. This chain joins TRBV18 and TRBJ1-6; perhaps TRBD1 as D (5 bases). Trimming removed 2 bases at V and 9 bases at J, with 11 bases between. Germline V gives CDR1 KGHSH, CDR2 LQKENI. This CDR3 region has 14 residues. CDR3 amino acids: CASSPDSSFSPLHF. CDR3 coding DNA: TGTGCCAGCTCACCAGACAGTTCATTTTCACCCCTCCACTTT.

This clonotype was counted only a few times. V and J are TRBV6-1 and TRBJ2-7; D is unresolved. Trimming removed 4 bases at V and 0 bases at J, with 7 bases between. The CDR3 runs to 13 residues. Germline CDR1 reads MNHNS; CDR2 reads SASEGT. The CDR3: CASSGLNSYEQYF. The CDR3 nucleotides are TGTGCCAGCAGTGGACTTAACTCCTACGAGCAGTACTTC.

This clonotype appeared a few times. CDR3 nucleotide sequence: TGTGCCAGCAGCCAAGATGTGGGTCGGGCTTTCTTT. The encoded protein is CASSQDVGRAFF. The chain couples TRBV3-1 to TRBJ1-1; D is undetermined. The CDR3 runs to 12 residues. Germline lookup yields CDR1 LGHDT and CDR2 YNNKEL (reference sequence). V was pared by 0 bases and J by 11 bases, with 10 bases between.

The chain joins TRBV23-1 to TRBJ1-1; D remains unclear. TRBV23-1 is given ORF status, its function remaining uncertain. Trimming took off 2 bases at V and 5 bases at J, with 6 bases between the two ends. The CDR3 is made up of 12 amino acids. CDR3 sequence (DNA): TGCGCCAGCAGTCAAGGGCTAACTGAAGCTTTCTTT. This sequence encodes CASSQGLTEAFF.

This sequence joins TRBV7-9 and TRBJ2-7; D tentatively fits TRBD1 or TRBD2 (5 bases each). The CDR3 is 15 amino acids. Between the trimmed V and J ends, which lost 2 bases and 6 bases, there was a span of 17 bases. Germline V gene data show CDR1 as SEHNR and CDR2 as FQNEAQ (reference sequence). The CDR3 loop is CASSLMGPPLSEQYF. In DNA, the CDR3 is TGTGCCAGCAGCTTAATGGGACCGCCGTTGTCCGAGCAGTACTTC.

The rearrangement links TRBV12-3 or TRBV12-4 to TRBJ2-1, with D unresolved. Trimming stripped 6 bases from V and 8 bases from J, with 8 bases between. The CDR3 runs to 11 residues. CDR3 protein: CASSVSYEQFF. Written as DNA, the CDR3 is TGTGCCAGCAGCGTATCGTATGAGCAGTTCTTC.

The rearrangement links TRBV2 to TRBJ1-1, with D perhaps TRBD1 (5 bases). This CDR3 comprises 15 residues. The germline V and J ends were trimmed by 5 bases and 4 bases, with 17 bases remaining between them. CDR1 SNHLY and CDR2 FYNNEI come from the germline V gene. CDR3 nucleotide sequence: TGTGCCAGCAGTATCCCCTTAGGGGTGGCCACTGAAGCTTTCTTT. Its translation: CASSIPLGVATEAFF. Together with reference TRBV2 and TRBJ1-1, the CDR3 gives the full variable domain: EPEVTQTPSHQVTQMGQEVILRCVPISNHLYFYWYRQILGQKVEFLVSFYNNEISEKSEIFDDQFSVERPDGSNFTLKIRSTKLEDSAMYFCASSIPLGVATEAFFGQGTRLTVV.

The gene calls are TRBV7-2 and TRBJ2-2; 8 bases match TRBD2. V was pared by 8 bases and J by 6 bases, with 11 bases of the junction left unmatched. CDR1 is SGHTA and CDR2 is FQGNSA in the germline V gene. This CDR3 comprises 15 residues. The DNA for the CDR3 is TGTGCCAGCCGGACCGGGACTAGAGTCGCCGGGGAGCTGTTTTTT. Translated, it gives CASRTGTRVAGELFF.

This clonotype was detected many times. Here the CDR3 reads CASSLIGSVPYEQYF. CDR3 nucleotides: TGTGCCAGCAGCTTAATAGGGTCGGTCCCTTACGAGCAGTACTTC. The V call is TRBV7-2, the J call TRBJ2-7; D gene unclear. Germline CDR1 reads SGHTA; CDR2 reads FQGNSA. This CDR3 spans 15 amino acids. Trimming took off 2 bases at V and 4 bases at J, with 15 bases between the two ends.

This clonotype was recorded many times. The chain links TRBV15 to TRBJ2-1; no firm D call. The CDR3 has 17 amino acids. V lost 0 bases and J lost 4, with 16 bases in between. Germline CDR1 LNHNV, CDR2 YYDKDF (reference sequence). This chain's CDR3 is CATSRDLAGAVYNEQFF. The CDR3 DNA reads TGTGCCACCAGCAGAGATCTGGCAGGAGCCGTGTACAATGAGCAGTTCTTC.

This clonotype was found many times. The chain employs TRBV5-6 and TRBJ2-1, with a tentative D call TRBD2 (5 bases). CDR3 size: 12 residues. The germline CDR1 and CDR2 sequences are SGHDT and YYEEEE. Trimming cost V 5 bases and J 7 bases, with 10 bases left between them. The CDR3, as DNA: TGTGCCAGCAGATGGGAGTGGAATGAGCAGTTCTTC. This sequence encodes CASRWEWNEQFF.